The 22 T cell receptor beta chains below come from one sample, sequenced in a study of STAT5B mutations in CD4+ large granular lymphocyte leukemia. Assay: immunoSEQ multiplex PCR; the TCRdb copy retains only in-frame clones and omits some. This sample has 20,000 to 25,000 clones, with roughly 87% found just once. The sample consisted of CD4+ T cells from blood buffy coats. The receptors were gathered from a human donor in good health.

This clone has just a few counts. The chain links TRBV2 to TRBJ1-4, with 7 nucleotides matching TRBD1. From germline, CDR1 is SNHLY and CDR2 FYNNEI. The CDR3 runs 13 residues. The trim removed 6 bases at V and 7 bases at J, leaving 5 bases unmatched. Here the CDR3 reads CASRQGLLEKLFF. The CDR3 DNA is TGTGCCAGCAGACAGGGGCTACTTGAAAAACTGTTTTTT.

V and J are TRBV11-2 and TRBJ2-5; 12 bases agree with TRBD2. Per germline, CDR1 SGHAT and CDR2 FQNNGV. The V segment lost 5 bases and the J segment 7 bases; nucleotides outside the gene matches: 14. The CDR3 is made up of 17 amino acids. The DNA for the CDR3 is TGTGCCAGCAGCCCGGGATCGACTAGCGGGGGTGGTGGGACCCAGTACTTC. Protein: CASSPGSTSGGGGTQYF.

The rearrangement links TRBV7-2 to TRBJ2-7; D may be TRBD1 (5 bases). The CDR3 consists of 13 residues. Trimming took off 2 bases at V and 5 bases at J, with 10 bases between the two ends. The germline CDR1 and CDR2 sequences are SGHTA and FQGNSA. The CDR3 reads CASSLIQGNEQYF. The CDR3, as DNA: TGTGCCAGCAGCTTAATCCAGGGAAACGAGCAGTACTTC.

Written as DNA, the CDR3 is TGTGCCAGCAGCTGGTCGATGAACACTGAAGCTTTCTTT. Residues: CASSWSMNTEAFF. This sequence joins TRBV7-9 and TRBJ1-1; no clear D. The ends were cut back, 4 bases at V and 0 bases at J, with 6 bases in the middle. This CDR3 is built from 13 residues. Germline V gene data show CDR1 as SEHNR and CDR2 as FQNEAQ (reference sequence).

The CDR3 DNA is TGCGCCAGCAGCTTGATGGGCTCAGATACGCAGTATTTT. Encoded protein: CASSLMGSDTQYF. The gene calls are TRBV5-1 and TRBJ2-3; D unclear. This CDR3 comprises 13 residues. Trimming pared 1 base from V and 4 bases from J, leaving 7 bases between. The germline gives CDR1 SGHRS, CDR2 YFSETQ. Looking up the rest from reference TRBV5-1 and TRBJ2-3 gives the full variable domain: KAGVTQTPRYLIKTRGQQVTLSCSPISGHRSVSWYQQTPGQGLQFLFEYFSETQRNKGNFPGRFSGRQFSNSRSEMNVSTLELGDSALYLCASSLMGSDTQYFGPGTRLTVL.

The rearrangement links TRBV28 to TRBJ2-7; 7 nucleotides agree with TRBD1. The V segment lost 6 bases and the J segment 6 bases; nucleotides outside the gene matches: 5. The CDR3 covers 12 residues. From germline, CDR1 is MDHEN and CDR2 SYDVKM. CDR3 DNA: TGTGCCAGCAGGGACAGGATGGGCGAGCAGTACTTC. It is translated as CASRDRMGEQYF.

The chain joins TRBV7-2 to TRBJ1-2; perhaps TRBD1 as D (6 bases). Germline-derived CDR1 and CDR2 are SGHTA and FQGNSA. The germline V and J ends were trimmed by 5 bases and 6 bases, with 13 bases remaining between them. The CDR3 covers 13 residues. CDR3 nucleotides: TGTGCCAGCAGCCCCGGACAGTCCCATGGCTACACCTTC. This translates into CASSPGQSHGYTF.

The chain recombines TRBV28 with TRBJ2-5; D may be TRBD2 (6 bases). Per germline, CDR1 MDHEN and CDR2 SYDVKM. This CDR3 is 16 amino acids long. V lost 6 bases, J lost 7 bases, and 24 bases lay in between. CDR3 coding DNA: TGTGCCAGCAGCACTGAGACTAGTGGGGCCTCCCGGACCCAGTACTTC. This codes for CASSTETSGASRTQYF.

The chain carries TRBV15 and TRBJ1-1, with D perhaps TRBD1 (5 bases). Trimming removed 6 bases at V and 5 bases at J, with 13 bases between. Germline lookup yields CDR1 LNHNV and CDR2 YYDKDF (reference sequence). This CDR3 is built from 13 residues. The CDR3 spells CATSQGVSTEAFF. CDR3 in DNA: TGTGCCACCAGTCAGGGAGTGAGTACTGAAGCTTTCTTT.

The genes are TRBV5-1 and TRBJ2-7, with TRBD1 as a possible D gene (5 bases). The germline V gene has CDR1 SGHRS and CDR2 YFSETQ. This CDR3 comprises 13 residues. The V gene lost 4 bases and the J gene lost 4 bases, with 12 bases spanning the gap. The CDR3 sequence: CASSRGQSYEQYF. CDR3 bases: TGCGCCAGCAGCCGAGGACAATCATACGAGCAGTACTTC.

V usage is TRBV5-1 and J usage is TRBJ2-3, with 8 bases aligning to TRBD2. The V segment lost 1 base and the J segment 0 bases; nucleotides outside the gene matches: 4. Germline values: CDR1 SGHRS, CDR2 YFSETQ. The CDR3 runs to 16 residues. CDR3 coding DNA: TGCGCCAGCAGCTTGAACGCGGGAGGAAGCACAGATACGCAGTATTTT. Protein: CASSLNAGGSTDTQYF. The full variable domain, completed using reference TRBV5-1 and TRBJ2-3, is KAGVTQTPRYLIKTRGQQVTLSCSPISGHRSVSWYQQTPGQGLQFLFEYFSETQRNKGNFPGRFSGRQFSNSRSEMNVSTLELGDSALYLCASSLNAGGSTDTQYFGPGTRLTVL.

The sample holds one count of this clone. This chain links TRBV5-6 with TRBJ2-3; D possibly uses TRBD1 or TRBD2 (5 bases each). V gave up 4 bases and J gave up 0 bases, with 9 bases separating them. The CDR3 contains 14 residues. Germline lookup yields CDR1 SGHDT and CDR2 YYEEEE. The CDR3 is CASSVRDSTDTQYF. The CDR3 nucleotides are TGTGCCAGCAGCGTAAGGGACAGCACAGATACGCAGTATTTT.

The V gene is TRBV19, the J gene TRBJ1-1; D is unresolved. Trimming took 3 bases from V and 1 from J, leaving 6 bases between them. Germline V gene sequence: CDR1 LNHDA, CDR2 SQIVND (reference sequence). The CDR3 runs 13 residues. The CDR3 sequence is CASSILENTEAFF. In DNA form, the CDR3 reads TGTGCCAGTAGTATTCTGGAGAACACTGAAGCTTTCTTT.

The chain combines TRBV11-3 with TRBJ2-3; D gene unclear. Germline values: CDR1 SGHNT, CDR2 YENEEA. Trimming pared 2 bases from V and 0 bases from J, leaving 6 bases between. CDR3 size: 14 residues. CDR3 in DNA: TGTGCCAGCAGCTTAACCGGTAGCACAGATACGCAGTATTTT. It translates to CASSLTGSTDTQYF.

The chain links TRBV18 to TRBJ1-3; 7 nucleotides line up with TRBD1. CDR1 KGHSH and CDR2 LQKENI come from the germline V gene. V was clipped by 3 bases and J by 4 bases; unmatched bases: 9. The CDR3 contains 16 residues. CDR3: CASSPKTGERGNTIYF. The CDR3 bases are TGTGCCAGCTCACCTAAAACAGGGGAGCGGGGAAACACCATATATTTT.

The chain carries TRBV30 and TRBJ2-5; TRBD2 agrees at 7 bases. V lost 1 base to trimming and J lost 5 bases; unmatched junction nucleotides: 13. The CDR3 consists of 16 residues. The V gene's germline CDR1 is GTSNPN and CDR2 SVGIG (reference sequence). In DNA form, the CDR3 reads TGTGCCTGGAGTGGCCCGGGGCGGGGGTCGGGGGAGACCCAGTACTTC. This translates into CAWSGPGRGSGETQYF.

The chain carries TRBV18 and TRBJ2-2; 12 nucleotides agree with TRBD2. The CDR3 has 16 residues. Germline V gene data show CDR1 as KGHSH and CDR2 as LQKENI. V was clipped by 1 base and J by 6 bases; unmatched bases: 3. CDR3 region: CASSPRTSGVPGELFF. The CDR3 DNA is TGTGCCAGCTCACCACGGACTAGCGGGGTTCCCGGGGAGCTGTTTTTT. The full variable domain, rest sourced from reference TRBV18 and TRBJ2-2, is NAGVMQNPRHLVRRRGQEARLRCSPMKGHSHVYWYRQLPEEGLKFMVYLQKENIIDESGMPKERFSAEFPKEGPSILRIQQVVRGDSAAYFCASSPRTSGVPGELFFGEGSRLTVL.

The V and J genes are TRBV19 and TRBJ1-5, with D tentatively TRBD1 (6 bases). CDR1 LNHDA and CDR2 SQIVND come from the germline V gene (reference sequence). Trimming cost V 3 bases and J 10 bases, with 13 bases left between them. The CDR3 spans 13 residues. The CDR3 spells CASSIGQGSPQHF. In DNA, the CDR3 is TGTGCCAGTAGTATTGGCCAGGGGAGCCCCCAGCATTTT.

Only a few counts were recorded for this clone. The CDR3 bases are TGTGCCAGCCACAGGGCCCAGGGTAGGCCTGAAGCTTTCTTT. Translated: CASHRAQGRPEAFF. The chain combines TRBV19 with TRBJ1-1; tentative D call: TRBD1 (6 bases). Germline CDR1 is LNHDA and CDR2 is SQIVND (reference sequence). Deletions cut 9 bases from V and 6 bases from J, with 20 bases between. CDR3 length equals 14 residues. Full variable domain (outside the CDR3, taken from reference TRBV19 and TRBJ1-1): DGGITQSPKYLFRKEGQNVTLSCEQNLNHDAMYWYRQDPGQGLRLIYYSQIVNDFQKGDIAEGYSVSREKKESFPLTVTSAQKNPTAFYLCASHRAQGRPEAFFGQGTRLTVV.

This clone was observed a few times. The CDR3 is CASSRGGLNTEAFF. CDR3 DNA sequence: TGTGCCAGCAGTAGGGGGGGGTTGAACACTGAAGCTTTCTTT. The chain employs TRBV9 and TRBJ1-1, with D perhaps matching TRBD1 (6 bases). The length of the CDR3 is 14 residues. V was cut by 5 bases and J by 0 bases, with 11 bases left in between. Per germline, CDR1 SGDLS and CDR2 YYNGEE. Full variable domain (outside the CDR3, taken from reference TRBV9 and TRBJ1-1): DSGVTQTPKHLITATGQRVTLRCSPRSGDLSVYWYQQSLDQGLQFLIQYYNGEERAKGNILERFSAQQFPDLHSELNLSSLELGDSALYFCASSRGGLNTEAFFGQGTRLTVV.

Judged by abundance, this clone is large. The chain recombines TRBV5-1 with TRBJ1-3, with 7 nucleotides matching TRBD1. The CDR3 spans 16 residues. J was trimmed by 0 bases and V by 1 base; bases with no gene match: 4. The germline V gene encodes CDR1 SGHRS and CDR2 YFSETQ. Here the CDR3 reads CASSLSGQSSGNTIYF. In DNA form, the CDR3 reads TGCGCCAGCAGCTTGTCGGGACAGAGCTCTGGAAACACCATATATTTT. Full variable domain (rest looked up from reference TRBV5-1 and TRBJ1-3): KAGVTQTPRYLIKTRGQQVTLSCSPISGHRSVSWYQQTPGQGLQFLFEYFSETQRNKGNFPGRFSGRQFSNSRSEMNVSTLELGDSALYLCASSLSGQSSGNTIYFGEGSWLTVV.

The V call is TRBV4-3, the J call TRBJ2-3, with 10 positions matching TRBD2. With 2 bases clipped from V and 1 base from J, the junction kept 12 bases outside the gene matches. Germline-derived CDR1 and CDR2 are LGHNA and YSLEER. This CDR3 region has 19 residues. CDR3 in DNA: TGCGCCAGCAGCCAATCGGGGCTAGCGGGAGACGGGGGCACAGATACGCAGTATTTT. It codes for CASSQSGLAGDGGTDTQYF.